These T cell receptor beta chains were read from a single sample in a study of cytomegalovirus exposure and HLA in healthy donors. Measured with immunoSEQ multiplex PCR; TCRdb has only the in-frame clones, and not every one. The profile shows 120,000 to 150,000 clones, approximately 70% of them singletons. Sequencing was carried out using PBMCs. The receptors shown here come from a woman between 40 and 55 years old in good health and CMV-seronegative. Both conserved end residues are part of each CDR3. The D gene is left open where the match is weak. A row's size may be missing; if present it is once, few, many or a size class.

TRBD1 | TRBJ1-1 | TRBV29-1 | NA | TGCAGCGCCGACAGGGGCCTGGACACTGAAGCTTTCTTT | CSADRGLDTEAFF
TRBD1 | TRBJ2-3 | TRBV6-4 | NA | TGTGCCAGCAGACGCCGGGACAGGGTTGCAGATACGCAGTATTTT | CASRRRDRVADTQYF
NA | TRBJ2-7 | TRBV19 | NA | TGTGCCAGTAGCATGCGGCCGGATTGGCGCTCCTACGAGCAGTACTTC | CASSMRPDWRSYEQYF
NA | TRBJ1-4 | TRBV18 | NA | TGTGCCAGCTCACCACGAGCGGGGAGGGCTAATGAAAAACTGTTTTTT | CASSPRAGRANEKLFF
NA | TRBJ1-2 | TRBV18 | NA | TGTGCCAGCTCACCACAAGCTGGGGGCACGGTTAGTGGCTACACCTTC | CASSPQAGGTVSGYTF
NA | TRBJ1-3 | TRBV7-2 | NA | TGTGCCAGCAGCTTTAGAGCCCAGGGGAACACCATATATTTT | CASSFRAQGNTIYF
NA | TRBJ1-6 | TRBV27 | NA | TGTGCCAGCAGTTTGCAGTTTAATTCACCCCTCCACTTT | CASSLQFNSPLHF
NA | TRBJ1-2 | TRBV5-8 | NA | TGTGCCAGCAGCTTTGAGTTCTATGGCTACACCTTC | CASSFEFYGYTF
TRBD2 | TRBJ2-2 | TRBV7-8 | NA | TGTGCCAGCAGCTTCAGGACTAGCGGCACCGGGGAGCTGTTTTTT | CASSFRTSGTGELFF
NA | TRBJ2-2 | TRBV19 | NA | TGTGCCAGTAGTATAGGGAGCAGGGGAAGGACCGGGGAGCTGTTTTTT | CASSIGSRGRTGELFF
TRBD1 | TRBJ2-2 | TRBV7-2 | NA | TGTGCCAGCAAGTTAGACAGGGGGACCGGGGAGCTGTTTTTT | CASKLDRGTGELFF
TRBD2 | TRBJ2-5 | TRBV5-1 | NA | TGCGCCAGCAGCTTGGGAGCGGGGCTGCAAGAGACCCAGTACTTC | CASSLGAGLQETQYF
NA | TRBJ1-1 | TRBV4-1 | NA | TGCGCCAGCCAGGGAATGAACACTGAAGCTTTCTTT | CASQGMNTEAFF
NA | TRBJ2-3 | TRBV7-2 | NA | TGTGCCAGCAGCCACCTGACAGGCAAACTCACAGATACGCAGTATTTT | CASSHLTGKLTDTQYF
TRBD1 | TRBJ1-1 | TRBV27 | NA | TGTGCCAGCAGTTCCGGGACAGAGAACACTGAAGCTTTCTTT | CASSSGTENTEAFF
TRBD1 | TRBJ1-2 | TRBV7-9 | NA | TGTGCCAGCAGCTTTCCGGGACAGAAGTATGGCTACACCTTC | CASSFPGQKYGYTF
NA | TRBJ1-5 | TRBV2 | few | TGTGCCAGCAGGGACAGCCTTCGGCCCCAGCATTTT | CASRDSLRPQHF
TRBD1 | TRBJ2-5 | TRBV6-5 | NA | TGTGCCAGCAGTTCCGGGACAGGCCCCCAAGAGACCCAGTACTTC | CASSSGTGPQETQYF
NA | TRBJ2-5 | TRBV5-1 | NA | TGCGCCAGCAGCCCACAGGCAGGCCGACAAGAGACCCAGTACTTC | CASSPQAGRQETQYF
NA | TRBJ1-6 | TRBV19 | NA | TGTGCCAGTAGTATTATCACTTCTCATTCACCCCTCCACTTT | CASSIITSHSPLHF
NA | TRBJ2-2 | TRBV7-2 | NA | TGTGCCAGCAGCTTGTACGGACTAAACACCGGGGAGCTGTTTTTT | CASSLYGLNTGELFF
TRBD1 | TRBJ1-6 | TRBV9 | NA | TGTGCCAGCAGCCTAGGGGGCGGGGAGGAGTCACCCCTCCACTTT | CASSLGGGEESPLHF
NA | TRBJ2-1 | TRBV2 | NA | TGTGCCAGCAGTGCCTCTAGATCCTCTGAGCAGTTCTTC | CASSASRSSEQFF
TRBD1 | TRBJ2-5 | TRBV28 | NA | TGTGCCAGCAACAAAGGACAGGGAAGGGCCGGGACCCAGTACTTC | CASNKGQGRAGTQYF
NA | TRBJ2-3 | TRBV29-1 | NA | TGCAGCGTTGAAGAGTCCGCGGCGACAGATACGCAGTATTTT | CSVEESAATDTQYF
NA | TRBJ2-7 | TRBV2 | NA | TGTGCCAGCACTGCGGCAGACTCCTACGAGCAGTACTTC | CASTAADSYEQYF
NA | TRBJ1-1 | TRBV28 | NA | TGTGCCACCGGGGGGGGGCGGCTTCCGAACACTGAAGCTTTCTTT | CATGGGRLPNTEAFF
NA | TRBJ1-2 | TRBV4-1 | few | TGCGCCAGCAGCTCCCACCGGGATCCTAACTATGGCTACACCTTC | CASSSHRDPNYGYTF
TRBD1 | TRBJ1-1 | TRBV7-9 | NA | TGTGCCAGCAGCCTTGAGGCGTTGACAGGGGGATTCGCTGAAGCTTTCTTT | CASSLEALTGGFAEAFF
NA | TRBJ1-1 | TRBV10-1 | NA | TGCGCCAGCAGACTTAGACAGAACACTGAAGCTTTCTTT | CASRLRQNTEAFF
TRBD1 | TRBJ1-5 | TRBV10-3 | NA | TGTGCCATCAGTGAGGAGTGGCGGACAGGGGGCGCGGGGGGTTATCAGCCCCAGCATTTT | CAISEEWRTGGAGGYQPQHF
TRBD1 | TRBJ2-5 | TRBV5-1 | NA | TGCGCCAGCAGCGAACGGACAGGGGGAGAGACCCAGTACTTC | CASSERTGGETQYF
NA | TRBJ1-1 | TRBV2 | few | TGTGCCAGCAGCGGGGCGACGGGGGCTGAAGCTTTCTTT | CASSGATGAEAFF
NA | TRBJ1-6 | TRBV5-1 | NA | TGCGCCAGCAGCGTTCGTAATTCACCCCTCCACTTT | CASSVRNSPLHF
NA | TRBJ1-1 | TRBV19 | NA | TGTGCCAGTAGGCGCGGCGCGTCGAACACTGAAGCTTTCTTT | CASRRGASNTEAFF
NA | TRBJ2-1 | TRBV6-6 | NA | TGTGCCAGCAGTTACGTCAGGGGCCCCTACAATGAGCAGTTCTTC | CASSYVRGPYNEQFF
NA | TRBJ1-2 | TRBV5-4 | NA | TGTGCCAGCAGCCAGGACAGTCTTTATGGCTACACCTTC | CASSQDSLYGYTF
NA | TRBJ1-4 | TRBV4-2 | few | TGTGCCAGCAGCCAAGGGGCGGGGCGGGATGAAAAACTGTTTTTT | CASSQGAGRDEKLFF
TRBD1 | TRBJ1-2 | TRBV5-6 | NA | TGTGCCAGCAGCCCGGGGACAGGGGTCGTCTATGGCTACACCTTC | CASSPGTGVVYGYTF